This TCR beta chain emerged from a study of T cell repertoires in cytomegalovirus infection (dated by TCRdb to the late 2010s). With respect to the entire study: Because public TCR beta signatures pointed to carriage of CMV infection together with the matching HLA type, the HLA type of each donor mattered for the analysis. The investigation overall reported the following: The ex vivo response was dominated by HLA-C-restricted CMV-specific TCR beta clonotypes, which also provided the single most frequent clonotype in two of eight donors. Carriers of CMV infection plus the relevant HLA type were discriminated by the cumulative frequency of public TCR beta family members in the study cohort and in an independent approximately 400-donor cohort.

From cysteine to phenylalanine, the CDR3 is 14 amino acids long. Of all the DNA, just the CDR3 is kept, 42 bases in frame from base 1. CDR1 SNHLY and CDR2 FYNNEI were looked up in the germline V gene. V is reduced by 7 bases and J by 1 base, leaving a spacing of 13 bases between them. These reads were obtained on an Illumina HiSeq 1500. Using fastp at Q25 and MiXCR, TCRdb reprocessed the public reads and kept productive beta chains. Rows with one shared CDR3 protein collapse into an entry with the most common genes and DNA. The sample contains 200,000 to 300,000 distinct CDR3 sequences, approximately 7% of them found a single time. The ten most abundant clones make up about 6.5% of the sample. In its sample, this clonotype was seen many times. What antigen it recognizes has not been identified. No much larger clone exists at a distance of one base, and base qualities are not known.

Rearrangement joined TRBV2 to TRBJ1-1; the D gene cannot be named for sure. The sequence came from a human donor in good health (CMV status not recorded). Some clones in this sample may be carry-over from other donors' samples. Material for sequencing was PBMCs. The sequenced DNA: TGTGCCAGCAAATGGGGTTCGGGGAACACTGAAGCTTTCTTT. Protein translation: CASKWGSGNTEAFF. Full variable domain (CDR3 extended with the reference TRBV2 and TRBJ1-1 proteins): EPEVTQTPSHQVTQMGQEVILRCVPISNHLYFYWYRQILGQKVEFLVSFYNNEISEKSEIFDDQFSVERPDGSNFTLKIRSTKLEDSAMYFCASKWGSGNTEAFFGQGTRLTVV.